The rows below give T cell receptor beta chains drawn from one sample of a study of blood T cells in healthy people across ages. TCRdb reprocessed the 5' RACE reads with MiXCR, giving one entry per CDR3 protein. This table holds 700,000 to 800,000 distinct CDR3 sequences, 35% to 45% found once. Input material: blood. These TCRs come from a woman between 55 and 75 years old in good health. Each CDR3 is given with its conserved first and last residue. Fields, in order: J gene, D gene, clone size, V gene, CDR3 DNA, CDR3 protein. The D gene is left open where the match is weak. Where a row states a size, it is once, few, many or the class of an expanded clone; other rows omit it.

j_call: TRBJ2-1
d_call: -
clone_size: few
v_call: TRBV10-3
cdr3_nt: TGTGCCATCAGTGAGTCGGGGGGCACTGACTACAATGAGCAGTTCTTC
cdr3_aa: CAISESGGTDYNEQFF

j_call: TRBJ2-3
d_call: TRBD2
clone_size: few
v_call: TRBV20-1
cdr3_nt: TGCAGTGCAGGACTAGCGGGGGGGCGGGGCACAGATACGCAGTATTTT
cdr3_aa: CSAGLAGGRGTDTQYF

j_call: TRBJ2-7
d_call: TRBD2
clone_size: -
v_call: TRBV7-9
cdr3_nt: TGTGCCAGCAGCTTGGGGGGACTACCCACGGGGGAGCTGTACTTC
cdr3_aa: CASSLGGLPTGELYF

j_call: TRBJ1-4
d_call: -
clone_size: -
v_call: TRBV29-1
cdr3_nt: TGCAGCGTTGAAGTAAAAGGAGTAACTAATGAAAAACTGTTTTTT
cdr3_aa: CSVEVKGVTNEKLFF

j_call: TRBJ2-3
d_call: -
clone_size: many
v_call: TRBV28
cdr3_nt: TGTGCCAGCTGGGGTTCAGATACGCAGTATTTT
cdr3_aa: CASWGSDTQYF

j_call: TRBJ2-1
d_call: -
clone_size: -
v_call: TRBV5-4
cdr3_nt: TGTGCCAGCAGTTTCGGCCCCGCGCGGCCCAACAATGAGCAGTTCTTC
cdr3_aa: CASSFGPARPNNEQFF

j_call: TRBJ2-3
d_call: TRBD1
clone_size: -
v_call: TRBV5-4
cdr3_nt: TGTGCCAGCAGCTTGGACAGGGGGGATAGGCCAGATACGCAGTATTTT
cdr3_aa: CASSLDRGDRPDTQYF

j_call: TRBJ2-4
d_call: -
clone_size: few
v_call: TRBV20-1
cdr3_nt: TGCAGTGCTAGATTGGAGGGGTGGACCAAAAACATTCAGTACTTC
cdr3_aa: CSARLEGWTKNIQYF

j_call: TRBJ1-2
d_call: -
clone_size: few
v_call: TRBV6-2/TRBV6-3
cdr3_nt: TGTGCCAGCAGTCAAGGAGGGGTCTCCACCTTC
cdr3_aa: CASSQGGVSTF

j_call: TRBJ1-5
d_call: TRBD1
clone_size: few
v_call: TRBV4-2
cdr3_nt: TGTGCCAGCAGCCAATTGGGACAGGGGGAACAGCCCCAGCATTTT
cdr3_aa: CASSQLGQGEQPQHF

j_call: TRBJ2-7
d_call: -
clone_size: -
v_call: TRBV11-3
cdr3_nt: TGTGCCAGCAGCCCCGGGGCTGAGGGATACGAGCAGTACTTC
cdr3_aa: CASSPGAEGYEQYF

j_call: TRBJ2-1
d_call: -
clone_size: -
v_call: TRBV12-3/TRBV12-4
cdr3_nt: TGTGCCAGCTCGAGAAGGCGCAATGAGCAGTTCTTC
cdr3_aa: CASSRRRNEQFF

j_call: TRBJ2-3
d_call: -
clone_size: few
v_call: TRBV3-1
cdr3_nt: TGTGCCAGCAGCCCCAGCCCGGCCACAGATACGCAGTATTTT
cdr3_aa: CASSPSPATDTQYF

j_call: TRBJ1-1
d_call: -
clone_size: -
v_call: TRBV6-2/TRBV6-3
cdr3_nt: TGTGCCAGCAGTTACAGGGGACACAAGAACACTGAAGCTTTCTTT
cdr3_aa: CASSYRGHKNTEAFF

j_call: TRBJ2-7
d_call: TRBD1
clone_size: -
v_call: TRBV18
cdr3_nt: TGTGCCAGCTCATACCTTCCGGGACAGAGTTCCTACGAGCAGTACTTC
cdr3_aa: CASSYLPGQSSYEQYF

j_call: TRBJ1-3
d_call: TRBD1
clone_size: -
v_call: TRBV7-9
cdr3_nt: TGTGCCAGCAGCGTATACAGGGGAAGCTCTGGAAACACCATATATTTT
cdr3_aa: CASSVYRGSSGNTIYF

j_call: TRBJ1-2
d_call: -
clone_size: -
v_call: TRBV6-2/TRBV6-3
cdr3_nt: TGTGCCAGCACCGAGGACGGACAGCTCAACTATAGCTACACCTTC
cdr3_aa: CASTEDGQLNYSYTF

j_call: TRBJ1-2
d_call: TRBD1
clone_size: -
v_call: TRBV10-3
cdr3_nt: TGTGCCATCAGTGCTAACCAGGGGGCGGTTGGCTACACCTTC
cdr3_aa: CAISANQGAVGYTF

j_call: TRBJ2-5
d_call: -
clone_size: -
v_call: TRBV5-1
cdr3_nt: TGCGCCAGCAGCTTGGATGGCGTAAGAGCGGCTTCAAACCGGATCCGGGAGACCCAGTACTTC
cdr3_aa: CASSLDGVRAASNRIRETQYF

j_call: TRBJ2-1
d_call: TRBD1
clone_size: -
v_call: TRBV6-5
cdr3_nt: TGTGCCAGCAGTTACTCGAAGCAGGGGGCAAGCCATGAGCAGTTCTTC
cdr3_aa: CASSYSKQGASHEQFF

j_call: TRBJ2-1
d_call: TRBD2
clone_size: -
v_call: TRBV5-1
cdr3_nt: TGCGCCAGCAGCTTGGATCGGGCTAGCGGGAGGCCCCCTCTTAGGAATGAGCAGTTCTTC
cdr3_aa: CASSLDRASGRPPLRNEQFF

j_call: TRBJ1-4
d_call: -
clone_size: -
v_call: TRBV10-3
cdr3_nt: TGTGCCGCCTCGACACAAACTAATGAAAAACTGTTTTTT
cdr3_aa: CAASTQTNEKLFF

j_call: TRBJ1-6
d_call: -
clone_size: -
v_call: TRBV20-1
cdr3_nt: TGCAGTGCTAGACGCGGGGTGGGTAATTCACCCCTCCACTTT
cdr3_aa: CSARRGVGNSPLHF

j_call: TRBJ2-3
d_call: TRBD1
clone_size: many
v_call: TRBV29-1
cdr3_nt: TGCAGCGTTCTAGGACAGGGGGCTTTGACAGATACGCAGTATTTT
cdr3_aa: CSVLGQGALTDTQYF

j_call: TRBJ2-1
d_call: TRBD2
clone_size: few
v_call: TRBV20-1
cdr3_nt: TGCAGTGCCCTTAGCGGGAGCCCTTACAATGAGCAGTTCTTC
cdr3_aa: CSALSGSPYNEQFF

j_call: TRBJ2-7
d_call: TRBD2
clone_size: many
v_call: TRBV30
cdr3_nt: TGTGCCTGGGGCAGACTAGCGTTAAGCTCCTACGAGCAGTACTTC
cdr3_aa: CAWGRLALSSYEQYF

j_call: TRBJ2-3
d_call: TRBD2
clone_size: -
v_call: TRBV6-2/TRBV6-3
cdr3_nt: TGTGCCAGCAGTTACCAGACCTTTACGGGAGGGGCGGATACGCAGTATTTT
cdr3_aa: CASSYQTFTGGADTQYF

j_call: TRBJ2-7
d_call: TRBD1
clone_size: -
v_call: TRBV24-1
cdr3_nt: TGTGCCACCAGTGACTCCGGGACAGAGAAATACGAGCAGTACTTC
cdr3_aa: CATSDSGTEKYEQYF

j_call: TRBJ2-1
d_call: -
clone_size: -
v_call: TRBV7-9
cdr3_nt: TGTGCCAGCAGCTTAGGAACGGGCATAGTTGCTGAGCAGTTCTTC
cdr3_aa: CASSLGTGIVAEQFF

j_call: TRBJ2-1
d_call: TRBD1
clone_size: -
v_call: TRBV15
cdr3_nt: TGTGCCACCAGCTCCTACGGACAGGAGAGCTACAATGAGCAGTTCTTC
cdr3_aa: CATSSYGQESYNEQFF

j_call: TRBJ2-6
d_call: TRBD1
clone_size: -
v_call: TRBV18
cdr3_nt: TGTGCCAGCTCACCGGTACAGGGGGCATCGGGGGCCAACGTCCTGACTTTC
cdr3_aa: CASSPVQGASGANVLTF

j_call: TRBJ2-7
d_call: TRBD1
clone_size: -
v_call: TRBV27
cdr3_nt: TGTGCCAGCAGTTCAGCGACAGGGGTCTACGAGCAGTACTTC
cdr3_aa: CASSSATGVYEQYF

j_call: TRBJ2-2
d_call: TRBD1
clone_size: few
v_call: TRBV24-1
cdr3_nt: TGTGCCACCAGTGGTTGGACAGGGGACACCGGGGAGCTGTTTTTT
cdr3_aa: CATSGWTGDTGELFF

j_call: TRBJ2-3
d_call: TRBD2
clone_size: few
v_call: TRBV7-2
cdr3_nt: TGTGCCAGCAGCTCTAGCGGAGAGGTCACAGATACGCAGTATTTT
cdr3_aa: CASSSSGEVTDTQYF

j_call: TRBJ2-5
d_call: -
clone_size: -
v_call: TRBV2
cdr3_nt: TGTGCCAGTTACGATGTCCAAGAGACCCAGTACTTC
cdr3_aa: CASYDVQETQYF

j_call: TRBJ2-3
d_call: -
clone_size: -
v_call: TRBV5-1
cdr3_nt: TGCGCCAGCAGCTGGTTGGACTCGCTCACAGATACGCAGTATTTT
cdr3_aa: CASSWLDSLTDTQYF

j_call: TRBJ2-3
d_call: -
clone_size: -
v_call: TRBV7-3
cdr3_nt: TGTGCCAGCAGCCAGACCGGGACCACAGATACGCAGTATTTT
cdr3_aa: CASSQTGTTDTQYF

j_call: TRBJ2-3
d_call: -
clone_size: -
v_call: TRBV7-2
cdr3_nt: TGTGCCAGCAGCCAAGGATCTCTGCGGGGGACAGTTACGCAGTATTTT
cdr3_aa: CASSQGSLRGTVTQYF

j_call: TRBJ1-2
d_call: -
clone_size: few
v_call: TRBV19
cdr3_nt: TGTGCCAGTACCCCTCGAGGCGGCACAGGGTATGGCTATGGCTACACCTTC
cdr3_aa: CASTPRGGTGYGYGYTF

j_call: TRBJ2-7
d_call: TRBD1
clone_size: many
v_call: TRBV12-3/TRBV12-4
cdr3_nt: TGTGCCAGCAGTCCAGGGGTGACAGGGGGGTACGAGCAGTACTTC
cdr3_aa: CASSPGVTGGYEQYF

j_call: TRBJ2-1
d_call: -
clone_size: -
v_call: TRBV27
cdr3_nt: TGTGCCAGCAGCCCGACTGGAGAAGTTTGGAATGAGCAGTTCTTC
cdr3_aa: CASSPTGEVWNEQFF

j_call: TRBJ2-3
d_call: -
clone_size: -
v_call: TRBV12-3/TRBV12-4
cdr3_nt: TGTGCCAGCAGCCCTTCCGGGAGAGTGTCAGGGGATACGCAGTATTTT
cdr3_aa: CASSPSGRVSGDTQYF

j_call: TRBJ2-7
d_call: TRBD2
clone_size: -
v_call: TRBV20-1
cdr3_nt: TGCAGTGCTCTAGGGCTAGCGGACTTTGGCTACGAGCAGTACTTC
cdr3_aa: CSALGLADFGYEQYF

j_call: TRBJ2-7
d_call: TRBD2
clone_size: -
v_call: TRBV29-1
cdr3_nt: TGCAGCGTTGAAGCGGGGGGGGACGGCGGGTACGAGCAGTACTTC
cdr3_aa: CSVEAGGDGGYEQYF

j_call: TRBJ2-7
d_call: -
clone_size: few
v_call: TRBV7-9
cdr3_nt: TGTGCCAGCAGCTTAGGAGGGGATGTGAGCGAGCAGTACTTC
cdr3_aa: CASSLGGDVSEQYF

j_call: TRBJ1-6
d_call: -
clone_size: once
v_call: TRBV20-1
cdr3_nt: TGCAGTGCATACCTAGCGGCGATTAGCTATAATTCACCCCTCCACTTT
cdr3_aa: CSAYLAAISYNSPLHF

j_call: TRBJ2-1
d_call: TRBD2
clone_size: once
v_call: TRBV7-3
cdr3_nt: TGTGCCAGCAGCCCCGGACTAGCCCTCTCCTACAATGAGCAGTTCTTC
cdr3_aa: CASSPGLALSYNEQFF

j_call: TRBJ2-5
d_call: -
clone_size: -
v_call: TRBV15
cdr3_nt: TGTGCCACCAGCAGCGGAGATGGGCAAGAGACCCAGTACTTC
cdr3_aa: CATSSGDGQETQYF

j_call: TRBJ1-2
d_call: -
clone_size: -
v_call: TRBV6-1
cdr3_nt: TGTGCCAGCAGTGAATCGGCAGGGGAGTGGCTTGGCTACACCTTC
cdr3_aa: CASSESAGEWLGYTF

j_call: TRBJ2-7
d_call: TRBD1
clone_size: -
v_call: TRBV4-1
cdr3_nt: TGCGCCAGCAGCCAAGATGTTGGGACAGTCAGCTCCTACGAGCAGTACTTC
cdr3_aa: CASSQDVGTVSSYEQYF

j_call: TRBJ1-6
d_call: TRBD1
clone_size: -
v_call: TRBV12-3/TRBV12-4
cdr3_nt: TGTGCCAGCAGTTCACCGACAGGGGCAATTTCACCCCTCCACTTT
cdr3_aa: CASSSPTGAISPLHF